The sequence of this TCR beta chain was determined in a study of monozygotic twins with cystic fibrosis. TCRdb's copy holds only in-frame clones and misses some; the assay was immunoSEQ multiplex PCR. The table lists tens of thousands of clones, 97% of them singletons. This CDR3 has 15 amino acids. Germline-derived CDR1 and CDR2 are MRHNA and SNTAGT. Trimming pared 3 bases from V and 0 bases from J, leaving 6 bases between. The source is a girl between 10 and 17 years old with cystic fibrosis. Sequencing was carried out using blood. The chain combines TRBV6-4 with TRBJ2-6, with D hard to call. CDR3 nucleotides: TGTGCCAGCAGTGATAGGTACTCTGGGGCCAACGTCCTGACTTTC. Its protein product is CASSDRYSGANVLTF.